This TCR beta chain was identified in a study of blood T cell repertoires in COVID-19 (dated by TCRdb to about 2020). The study in broad terms: Collaborator samples came from the United States, Italy and Spain and covered acute and convalescent phases of COVID-19. The material from the prospective study consisted of cDNA or gDNA derived from T cells, B-cell-depleted T cells, or PBMCs. The dataset comprised deeply sampled blood TCRbeta repertoires from subjects exposed to, actively infected with, or recovered from COVID-19. The repertoires were made available in a free public database intended to serve as a resource for research on the immune response to SARS-CoV-2. Where available, HLA class I and class II types were taken from metadata supplied by the sample provider and were not determined by assay-based typing. The sample metadata nearly always contained a de-identified subject ID, COVID-19 status, age in years and sex. Samples came from the ongoing ImmuneRACE study (first 160 participants) plus 1,254 subjects from 6 global collaborators.

The germline V gene encodes CDR1 MRHNA and CDR2 SNTAGT. The V end loses 2 bases and the J end loses 12 bases, and a stretch of 16 bases separates them. There are 13 amino acids in the CDR3, from cysteine to phenylalanine inclusive. Only the CDR3 region is kept as DNA, spanning 39 bases read in frame from base 1. A remark on this clone: This receptor's antigen is unknown. Base-call qualities are not available, and no considerably larger clone is one nucleotide away.

The research as a whole found: The amount of clinical and demographic metadata varied by source and participant and was provided uncurated.

The immunoSEQ Assay, a bias-controlled multiplex PCR, was used to amplify TCRbeta CDR3 regions from genomic DNA. The authors' pipeline ran thus. Nucleated cell counts per sample were estimated from amplification of reference gene primers within the assay. Sequence reads were collapsed and filtered to measure the absolute abundance of every unique TCRbeta CDR3 rearrangement. For each sample, productive Simpson clonality was calculated by taking the square root of Simpson's diversity index across productive rearrangements. Entries here come from immuneACCESS through TCRdb and include only in-frame sequences with V and J called. Some clones fail to appear in such tables; in the studies checked, an unresolved V gene covers under half of the shortfall, and the cause of the remainder is unknown. V and J calls and clone size are given by that table; D and trimming were obtained from the DNA. The sample table lists nearly 350,000 clones, roughly 86% of them with a count of one. The ten largest clones take up about 7% of the sample.

In Seattle, one collaborating source enrolled patients while the infection was active and tracked those patients longitudinally over the course of disease. Collaborating institutions collected whole blood in K2EDTA tubes following their own protocols. For TCRbeta analysis, collaborators shipped samples in one of three forms: frozen whole blood, isolated PBMCs, or DNA extracted from either of those sample types. Sequenced sample: peripheral blood. This receptor was taken from a woman aged 65 to 85 with COVID-19, enrolled during active disease. Recombination joined TRBV6-4 with TRBJ1-1; TRBD1 is a possible D gene, resting on 5 matching bases. The DNA is as follows: TGTGCCAGCAGTGACAACGGGGGAACAAGAACTTTCTTT. This yields the protein CASSDNGGTRTFF.